These 3 T cell receptor beta chains share one sample of origin, sequenced in a study of CD8+CD57+ T cells in acquired aplastic anemia. Patients picked for sequencing had shown CD8+CD57+ cell expansion detected by flow cytometry. The use of genomic DNA as template underpinned the TCR beta VDJ and CDR3 profiling. TCRdb reprocessed the reads via MiXCR and lists one record per CDR3 protein. The sample contains about 240,000 distinct CDR3 sequences, around half of which appear only once. Sequencing input: sorted CD4+, CD8+, or CD8+CD57+ T cells (not recorded which) from PBMCs. The receptors were gathered from a human donor with aplastic anemia.

The rearrangement uses TRBV29-1 and TRBJ1-2; D might be TRBD1 (5 bases). The CDR3 covers 14 residues. The germline CDR1 and CDR2 sequences are SQVTM and ANQGSEA. V was clipped by 6 bases and J by 4 bases, with 18 bases between them. The CDR3 loop is CSVGTPGRTYGYTF. For the CDR3, the DNA is TGCAGCGTCGGAACTCCGGGACGGACCTATGGCTACACCTTC.

The gene calls are TRBV9 and TRBJ1-5; TRBD1 might be the D (6 bases). From germline, CDR1 is SGDLS and CDR2 YYNGEE. This CDR3 region has 15 residues. V gave up 0 bases and J gave up 5 bases, with 12 bases separating them. In DNA, the CDR3 is TGTGCCAGCAGCGTAGGAGGGGGTTGGGATCAGCCCCAGCATTTT. Amino acids: CASSVGGGWDQPQHF.

This CDR3 reads CASSLVEQGAYGYTF. In nucleotides, the CDR3 is TGTGCCAGCAGCTTAGTCGAGCAGGGGGCTTATGGCTACACCTTC. V usage is TRBV7-9 and J usage is TRBJ1-2; 8 bases are shared with TRBD1. V trimming: 1 base; J trimming: 5 bases; junction bases outside the gene matches: 6. The germline V gene encodes CDR1 SEHNR and CDR2 FQNEAQ (reference sequence). The CDR3 spans 15 residues.